Listed here are 19 T cell receptor beta chains from one sample, sequenced in a study of blood T cell repertoires in COVID-19. The protocol was immunoSEQ multiplex PCR, while the TCRdb copy is restricted to in-frame clones and leaves out a portion. The sample has around 160,000 clones, 80% seen once. The source material was PBMCs or T cells enriched from blood (not recorded which). The receptor source for this set is a woman between 55 and 75 years old who had recovered from COVID-19.

The chain combines TRBV4-1 with TRBJ1-3; D gene uncertain. The germline V gene encodes CDR1 MGHRA and CDR2 YSYEKL. The CDR3 totals 13 residues. With 2 bases removed from V and 3 bases from J, the gap between germline ends came to 5 bases. The CDR3 sequence is CASSQPDGNTIYF. CDR3 in DNA: TGCGCCAGCAGCCAACCAGATGGAAACACCATATATTTT.

The chain links TRBV18 to TRBJ2-1; 10 nucleotides match TRBD2. J gave up 4 bases and V 5 bases, and 5 bases lay outside the gene matches. From germline, CDR1 is KGHSH and CDR2 LQKENI. The CDR3 extends over 15 amino acids. CDR3 region: CASSSGLAEYNEQFF. The CDR3 coding sequence is TGTGCCAGCTCATCCGGACTAGCGGAATACAATGAGCAGTTCTTC.

In the case of this clone: Distinct nucleotide sequences in the sample also encode this CDR3. The chain carries TRBV6-5 and TRBJ2-7; 9 bases map to TRBD1. The CDR3 length is 12 residues. Germline assignment: CDR1 MNHEY and CDR2 SVGAGI. J was trimmed by 6 bases and V by 6 bases; bases with no gene match: 3. CDR3 coding DNA: TGTGCCAGCAGGGGACAGGGTGGCGAGCAGTACTTC. Its translation is CASRGQGGEQYF.

The chain joins TRBV2 to TRBJ2-1; D not certain. Between the trimmed V and J ends, which lost 2 bases and 0 bases, there was a span of 11 bases. The CDR3 sequence is 16 residues long. The V gene's germline CDR1 is SNHLY and CDR2 FYNNEI. The CDR3 reads CASSEYSLTSYNEQFF. CDR3 DNA: TGTGCCAGCAGTGAATACAGCCTAACCTCCTACAATGAGCAGTTCTTC. Complete variable domain (other parts from reference TRBV2 and TRBJ2-1): EPEVTQTPSHQVTQMGQEVILRCVPISNHLYFYWYRQILGQKVEFLVSFYNNEISEKSEIFDDQFSVERPDGSNFTLKIRSTKLEDSAMYFCASSEYSLTSYNEQFFGPGTRLTVL.

The V call is TRBV5-1, the J call TRBJ2-3, with 12 bases that match TRBD1. With V trimmed by 0 bases and J by 6 bases, 2 bases remained unmatched. There are 15 residues in the CDR3. Germline V CDR1 and CDR2: SGHRS, YFSETQ. CDR3 bases: TGCGCCAGCAGCTTGGGGGGACAGGGGGCGGATACGCAGTATTTT. The encoded protein is CASSLGGQGADTQYF.

This chain connects TRBV5-3 to TRBJ1-5; 12 bases align to TRBD1. TRBV5-3 is assigned to the ORF class and has an uncertain function. With V trimmed by 3 bases and J by 7 bases, 11 bases remained unmatched. The CDR3 consists of 17 residues. CDR3 coding DNA: TGTGCCAGAAGCTCGGCCCCGGGACAGGGGGCAGAGCAGCCCCAGCATTTT. This translates into CARSSAPGQGAEQPQHF.

V usage is TRBV7-8 and J usage is TRBJ2-7; TRBD2 matches 9 bases. Unmatched junction bases numbered 6, after V lost 7 bases and J lost 2 bases. Germline V lookup: CDR1 SGHVS, CDR2 FQNEAQ. The CDR3 length is 14 residues. This CDR3 is CASTISGGTYEQYF. The CDR3 DNA is TGTGCCAGCACCATTAGCGGGGGTACCTACGAGCAGTACTTC.

The chain is built from TRBV7-2 and TRBJ2-5; 16 bases are shared with TRBD2. The V gene's germline CDR1 is SGHTA and CDR2 FQGNSA. V shed 4 bases, J shed 7 bases, and the junction held 18 bases outside the gene matches. The length of the CDR3 is 20 residues. The CDR3: CASSSAKGTSGGALGRTQYF. The CDR3 DNA is TGTGCCAGCAGCTCAGCAAAAGGGACTAGCGGGGGGGCCCTGGGGCGGACCCAGTACTTC. Full variable domain (missing parts from reference TRBV7-2 and TRBJ2-5): GAGVSQSPSNKVTEKGKDVELRCDPISGHTALYWYRQSLGQGLEFLIYFQGNSAPDKSGLPSDRFSAERTGGSVSTLTIQRTQQEDSAVYLCASSSAKGTSGGALGRTQYFGPGTRLLVL.

The CDR3 bases are TGTGCCAGCAGCCGACCCGACAGAGCCTACGAGCAGTACTTC. This sequence encodes CASSRPDRAYEQYF. The rearrangement uses TRBV5-6 and TRBJ2-7, with D possibly TRBD1 on 5 matching bases. In germline, CDR1 is SGHDT, CDR2 YYEEEE. With 4 bases removed from V and 2 bases from J, the gap between germline ends came to 13 bases. The CDR3 extends over 14 amino acids.

CDR3 in amino acids: CASSLQIGDEQYF. For the CDR3, the DNA is TGTGCCAGCAGCTTGCAAATCGGGGACGAGCAGTACTTC. The chain links TRBV11-2 to TRBJ2-7; TRBD2 might be the D (5 bases). Between the trimmed V and J ends, which lost 3 bases and 5 bases, there was a span of 11 bases. The CDR3 runs to 13 residues. CDR1 is SGHAT and CDR2 is FQNNGV in the germline V gene. Supplemented by reference TRBV11-2 and TRBJ2-7, the full variable domain reads EAGVAQSPRYKIIEKRQSVAFWCNPISGHATLYWYQQILGQGPKLLIQFQNNGVVDDSQLPKDRFSAERLKGVDSTLKIQPAKLEDSAVYLCASSLQIGDEQYFGPGTRLTVT.

The CDR3 bases are TGTGCCATCGACAGCGGGGGGGCTTACAATGAGCAGTTCTTC. This sequence encodes CAIDSGGAYNEQFF. V gene TRBV10-3 combines with J gene TRBJ2-1; the match to TRBD2 covers 10 bases. The length of the CDR3 is 14 residues. V gave up 8 bases and J gave up 4 bases; unmatched junction bases: 5. Germline V gives CDR1 ENHRY, CDR2 SYGVKD.

This clone has a handful of counts. This chain joins TRBV27 and TRBJ2-2; 14 positions match TRBD2. Trimming at V came to 6 bases and at J to 7 bases, leaving 7 bases not matched to a gene. The CDR3 length is 16 residues. Germline V lookup: CDR1 MNHEY, CDR2 SMNVEV (reference sequence). The CDR3 coding sequence is TGTGCCAGCAGCCCGACTAGCGGGGGGGCCGGCGGGGAGCTGTTTTTT. Amino acids: CASSPTSGGAGGELFF.

V is TRBV7-5 and J is TRBJ1-2; the table names TRBD1, a call not compared with the DNA. TRBV7-5 is given as a pseudogene. The CDR3 sequence is 11 residues long. CDR3 sequence: CARKGNYGYTF. The CDR3 nucleotides are TGTGCCAGAAAGGGGAACTATGGCTACACCTTC.

V gene TRBV19 combines with J gene TRBJ1-2; D unresolved. V was shortened by 5 bases and J by 0 bases, with 22 bases between the two germline ends. The CDR3 is 18 amino acids. Germline-derived CDR1 and CDR2 are LNHDA and SQIVND (reference sequence). The CDR3 region has the DNA TGTGCCAGTAGTCCCTGGGTCTTAGGGAGTACAACTAACTATGGCTACACCTTC. Translation: CASSPWVLGSTTNYGYTF.

Only a few counts were recorded for this clone. V is TRBV7-2 and J is TRBJ2-4; TRBD1 matches 7 bases. Germline V gene data show CDR1 as SGHTA and CDR2 as FQGNSA. The CDR3 has 16 amino acids. Trimming took 6 bases from V and 0 from J; bases not matched to a gene: 8. The DNA of the CDR3 is TGTGCCAGCAGTTTATCCGGGACAGTAGCCAAAAACATTCAGTACTTC. This gives the protein CASSLSGTVAKNIQYF.

The V call is TRBV7-2, the J call TRBJ1-2; TRBD1 matches at 7 bases. The CDR3 has 16 amino acids. The germline V gene has CDR1 SGHTA and CDR2 FQGNSA. V shed 4 bases and J 2 bases; nucleotides not matched to a gene: 10. CDR3 DNA sequence: TGTGCCAGCAGCTCGCCTGCGGGACAGATAAACTATGGCTACACCTTC. It encodes CASSSPAGQINYGYTF.

V gene TRBV18 combines with J gene TRBJ2-1; 7 bases are shared with TRBD1. Trimming cost V 4 bases and J 7 bases; bases outside gene matches: 10. The CDR3 has 15 residues. The germline gives CDR1 KGHSH, CDR2 LQKENI. The CDR3 loop reads CASSHGQARLNEQFF. The CDR3 coding sequence is TGTGCCAGCTCACACGGACAGGCCCGTTTGAATGAGCAGTTCTTC.

This clone has a single count. The V and J genes are TRBV18 and TRBJ1-4, with no clear D. Trimming cost V 3 bases and J 4 bases, with 6 bases left between them. The CDR3 has 13 amino acids. Germline V gives CDR1 KGHSH, CDR2 LQKENI. For the CDR3, the DNA is TGTGCCAGCTCACCTTCATTTAATGAAAAACTGTTTTTT. Translation: CASSPSFNEKLFF.

This clone was seen once. The rearrangement joins TRBV28 to TRBJ2-3, with 10 nucleotides matching TRBD2. CDR1 and CDR2 from the germline V gene are MDHEN and SYDVKM. V trimming: 3 bases; J trimming: 2 bases; junction bases outside the gene matches: 5. The CDR3 runs to 16 residues. CDR3: CASSLEGLANTDTQYF. The DNA for the CDR3 is TGTGCCAGCAGTTTGGAGGGACTAGCGAACACAGATACGCAGTATTTT.